The 17 T cell receptor beta chains presented below share a single source sample, sequenced in a study of Graves' ophthalmopathy and Graves' hyperthyroidism. Beta-chain TCR CDR3 regions were amplified from RNA transcripts. HTBI primers were used in a first-round RT-PCR, which preceded a second-round multiplex PCR. TCRdb ran MiXCR on the multiplex PCR reads and lists one entry per CDR3 protein. The sample records approximately 700,000 distinct CDR3 sequences, roughly 40% being singletons. The sample taken for sequencing was peripheral blood. The receptor source for this set is an adult man with Graves' ophthalmopathy.

This clonotype has only a few counts. The missing conserved phenylalanine or tryptophan at the end of this CDR3 makes a read error likely. The rearrangement uses TRBV2 and TRBJ1-1, with D perhaps TRBD1 (6 bases). CDR1 is SNHLY, CDR2 FYNNEI, per germline. Trimming pared 3 bases from V and 3 bases from J, leaving 14 bases between. The CDR3 consists of 15 residues. DNA of the CDR3: TGTGCCAGCAGTGACGACCGGGGGCGGGACACTGAAGCTTTCTCT. This gives the protein CASSDDRGRDTEAFS.

This clonotype occurred a few times. This chain connects TRBV11-2 to TRBJ1-2, with D uncertain. The CDR3 totals 14 residues. Deletions cut 2 bases from V and 0 bases from J, with 7 bases between. Germline-derived CDR1 and CDR2 are SGHAT and FQNNGV. The CDR3 here is CASSLTLTNYGYTF. CDR3 DNA sequence: TGTGCCAGCAGCTTAACCCTTACTAACTATGGCTACACCTTC.

This rearrangement joins TRBV9 to TRBJ2-3; D remains unclear. The CDR3 has 14 amino acids. The germline gives CDR1 SGDLS, CDR2 YYNGEE. With 4 bases removed from V and 0 bases from J, the gap between germline ends came to 9 bases. DNA of the CDR3: TGTGCCAGCAGCTCACATACTAGCACAGATACGCAGTATTTT. As protein: CASSSHTSTDTQYF.

Many counts were recorded for this clonotype. The genes are TRBV14 and TRBJ2-5, with D hard to call. Germline CDR1 SGHDN, CDR2 FVKESK. V was trimmed by 3 bases and J by 4 bases, leaving 12 bases between them. The CDR3 covers 14 residues. The chain's CDR3 is CASSQLGRPETQYF. For the CDR3, the DNA is TGTGCCAGCAGCCAGCTAGGAAGACCAGAGACCCAGTACTTC.

This clonotype was recorded at least ten times. The chain couples TRBV29-1 to TRBJ2-5; tentative D call: TRBD1 (5 bases). This CDR3 spans 14 amino acids. The V gene's germline CDR1 is SQVTM and CDR2 ANQGSEA. V lost 3 bases, J lost 2 bases, and 13 bases lay in between. The CDR3 loop reads CSVDVIQGQETQYF. CDR3 coding DNA: TGCAGCGTTGACGTGATCCAGGGACAAGAGACCCAGTACTTC.

Written as DNA, the CDR3 is TGTGCCAGCAGCAACACAAAATCCTCTGGCTACACCTTC. It encodes CASSNTKSSGYTF. The chain links TRBV7-9 to TRBJ1-2; no clear D. The CDR3 sequence is 13 residues long. Per the germline V gene, CDR1 is SEHNR and CDR2 is FQNEAQ (reference sequence). The V end lost 5 bases, the J end lost 7 bases, and 14 bases lay between the germline ends.

On this clonotype: A read error may account for a junction end that differs from germline. V is TRBV10-2 and J is TRBJ1-2; the D gene is possibly TRBD1 (6 bases). The CDR3 runs to 14 residues. Germline CDR1 is WSHSY and CDR2 is SAAADI. Here the CDR3 DNA reads TGTGCCAGCAGTTACTCGGCAGGGGACTATGGCTACACCTTC. Amino acids: CASSYSAGDYGYTF.

This clonotype was observed many times. This chain uses TRBV7-9 with TRBJ2-5, with D possibly being TRBD2 (5 bases). V lost 5 bases and J lost 5, with 24 bases in between. The germline V gene encodes CDR1 SEHNR and CDR2 FQNEAQ (reference sequence). This CDR3 has 17 residues. The CDR3 loop is CASSPATGKDGKETQYF. The CDR3 DNA follows: TGTGCCAGCAGCCCAGCGACCGGGAAGGACGGCAAGGAGACCCAGTACTTC. Supplemented by reference TRBV7-9 and TRBJ2-5, the full variable domain reads DTGVSQNPRHKITKRGQNVTFRCDPISEHNRLYWYRQTLGQGPEFLTYFQNEAQLEKSRLLSDRFSAERPKGSFSTLEIQRTEQGDSAMYLCASSPATGKDGKETQYFGPGTRLLVL.

This clonotype turned up a few times. The V call is TRBV7-2, the J call TRBJ2-7, with a weak D call TRBD2 (7 bases). The V end lost 2 bases, the J end lost 1 base, and 15 bases lay between the germline ends. This CDR3 is built from 16 residues. Germline CDR1 and CDR2: SGHTA and FQGNSA. The CDR3 reads CASSLRSGRGSYEQYF. In DNA, the CDR3 is TGTGCCAGCAGCTTAAGGTCAGGGAGGGGGTCCTACGAGCAGTACTTC.

The chain employs TRBV29-1 and TRBJ2-5; TRBD2 matches 11 bases. The V segment lost 1 base and the J segment 5 bases; nucleotides outside the gene matches: 15. The CDR3 extends over 18 amino acids. Germline V lookup: CDR1 SQVTM, CDR2 ANQGSEA. DNA for the CDR3: TGCAGCGTTGAAGTCAAGGTGCTAGCGGGGGGCGATCACGAGACCCAGTACTTC. Its translation is CSVEVKVLAGGDHETQYF.

The rearrangement joins TRBV27 to TRBJ1-1; possibly TRBD1 for D (5 bases). The CDR3 totals 14 residues. The V and J ends lost 1 base and 5 bases respectively, with 11 bases between them. Germline V CDR1 and CDR2: MNHEY, SMNVEV (reference sequence). The CDR3, as DNA: TGTGCCAGCAGTTTATGGGGCAGGGTAACTGAAGCTTTCTTT. It translates to CASSLWGRVTEAFF.

This clonotype came up once. The chain couples TRBV20-1 to TRBJ1-1; no firm D call. The germline V gene has CDR1 DFQATT and CDR2 SNEGSKA (reference sequence). CDR3 length: 15 amino acids. Trimming stripped 3 bases from V and 0 bases from J, with 14 bases between. The CDR3 protein is CSASQPRRVNTEAFF. As DNA, the CDR3 is TGCAGTGCTAGCCAGCCGCGGCGGGTGAACACTGAAGCTTTCTTT.

This clonotype has more than one count but fewer than ten. This chain connects TRBV7-2 to TRBJ1-4; possibly TRBD1 for D (5 bases). V was shortened by 5 bases and J by 1 base, with 23 bases between the two germline ends. This CDR3 region has 19 residues. The germline V gene encodes CDR1 SGHTA and CDR2 FQGNSA. CDR3 DNA sequence: TGTGCCAGCAGCCAGACGACCTCAGGGATTTTCGAAACTAATGAAAAACTGTTTTTT. This codes for CASSQTTSGIFETNEKLFF.

The chain is built from TRBV20-1 and TRBJ1-1; the D gene is possibly TRBD1 (5 bases). The CDR3 is 13 amino acids. In germline, CDR1 is DFQATT, CDR2 SNEGSKA (reference sequence). The DNA for the CDR3 is TGCAGCTTTTTGGGGCAGCTGAACACTGAAGCTTTCTTT. Protein product: CSFLGQLNTEAFF.

This sequence joins TRBV29-1 and TRBJ2-7; a possible D gene is TRBD2 (7 bases). In germline, CDR1 is SQVTM, CDR2 ANQGSEA. V dropped 3 bases and J dropped 5 bases, with 11 bases sitting between them. This CDR3 is built from 12 residues. CDR3 loop: CSVELGGDEQYF. In DNA, the CDR3 is TGCAGCGTTGAGTTAGGGGGGGACGAGCAGTACTTC.

This clonotype was picked up a small number of times. One end of the junction does not line up with germline, which may come from a read error. The chain employs TRBV4-1 and TRBJ2-7; TRBD2 agrees at 10 bases. This CDR3 has 15 residues. Germline V gene sequence: CDR1 MGHRA, CDR2 YSYEKL. CDR3 coding DNA: TGTGCCAGCAGCCAAGATCTAGCGGGGGCCTACGAGCAGTACTTC. It yields the protein CASSQDLAGAYEQYF.

As to this clonotype: The junction departs from germline at one end; a sequencing error may be responsible. The chain couples TRBV20-1 to TRBJ2-7, with D perhaps TRBD2 (5 bases). CDR3 length: 12 amino acids. From germline, CDR1 is DFQATT and CDR2 SNEGSKA (reference sequence). The DNA for the CDR3 is TGCAGTGCTCCGGACTTCGAGACCCAGCAGCACTTC. It specifies CSAPDFETQQHF.